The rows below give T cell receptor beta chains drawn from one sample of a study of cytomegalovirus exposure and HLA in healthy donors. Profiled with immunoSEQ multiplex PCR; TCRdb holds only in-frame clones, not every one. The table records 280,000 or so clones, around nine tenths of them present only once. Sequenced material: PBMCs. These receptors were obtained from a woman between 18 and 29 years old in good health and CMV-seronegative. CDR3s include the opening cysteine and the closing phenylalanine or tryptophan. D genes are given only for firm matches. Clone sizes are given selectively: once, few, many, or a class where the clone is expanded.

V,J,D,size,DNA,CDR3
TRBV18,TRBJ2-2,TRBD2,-,TGTGCCAGCTCACCACCGGGTGCGGGGGTGATCGGGGAGCTGTTTTTT,CASSPPGAGVIGELFF
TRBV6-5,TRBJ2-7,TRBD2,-,TGTGCCAGCAGTTACCTGGGACTAGCGGGAGGTAGCGAGCAGTACTTC,CASSYLGLAGGSEQYF
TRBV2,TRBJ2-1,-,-,TGTGCCAGCAGTGAATGGGCGGGACCCAACAATGAGCAGTTCTTC,CASSEWAGPNNEQFF
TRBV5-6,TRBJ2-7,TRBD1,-,TGTGCCAGCAGCCCGGGACAGGGCGGCGAGCAGTACTTC,CASSPGQGGEQYF
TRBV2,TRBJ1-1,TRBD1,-,TGTGCCAGCAGCGGACAGGGAGATTTTTCTGAAGCTTTCTTT,CASSGQGDFSEAFF
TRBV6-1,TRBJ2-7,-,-,TGTGCCAGCAGTATTCGGGACACCTACTACGAGCAGTACTTC,CASSIRDTYYEQYF
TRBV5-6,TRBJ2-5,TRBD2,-,TGTGCCAGCAGCTTGGGCGGCGGGAGGGGGACCCAGTACTTC,CASSLGGGRGTQYF
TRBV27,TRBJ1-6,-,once,TGTGCCAGCAGTTCCCCCACGGGACCCCTCCACTTT,CASSSPTGPLHF
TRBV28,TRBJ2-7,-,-,TGTGCCAGCAGCTTCCGGACACGGAGGGGCGAGCAGTACTTC,CASSFRTRRGEQYF
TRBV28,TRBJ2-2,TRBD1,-,TGTGCCAGCAGTTTTGGACAGGCGGGCGGGGAGCTGTTTTTT,CASSFGQAGGELFF
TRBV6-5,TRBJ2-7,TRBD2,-,TGTGCCACCAGACCTCTAGCGGGAGGGCTCCACGAGCAGTACTTC,CATRPLAGGLHEQYF
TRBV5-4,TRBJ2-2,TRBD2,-,TGTGCCAGCAGCTTCGTGCGGGGGTTTGGCACCGGGGAGCTGTTTTTT,CASSFVRGFGTGELFF
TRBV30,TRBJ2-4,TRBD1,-,TGTGCCTGGAGTGTCCAGGGGGCCAACATTCAGTACTTC,CAWSVQGANIQYF
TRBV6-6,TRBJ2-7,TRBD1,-,TGTGCCAGCAGTACTGCCGGGACAGGGAGCGAGCAGTACTTC,CASSTAGTGSEQYF
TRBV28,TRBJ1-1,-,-,TGTGCCAGCATCCCGGGGGAGAACACTGAAGCTTTCTTT,CASIPGENTEAFF
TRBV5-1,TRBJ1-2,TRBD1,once,TGCGCCAGCAGCTCGAACAGGGGAAGAGACTATGGCTACACCTTC,CASSSNRGRDYGYTF
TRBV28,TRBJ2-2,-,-,TGTGCCACCGATACTTACACCGGGGAGCTGTTTTTT,CATDTYTGELFF
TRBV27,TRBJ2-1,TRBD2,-,TGTGCCAGCAGTCGTCGTTTCGGGACTAGCGGGAACAATGAGCAGTTCTTC,CASSRRFGTSGNNEQFF
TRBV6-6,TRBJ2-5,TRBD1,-,TGTGCCAGCAGTTACCGGGGACAGGGGGGGGAGACCCAGTACTTC,CASSYRGQGGETQYF
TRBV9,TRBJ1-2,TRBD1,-,TGTGCCAGCAGCGCAGGGGACAGGGGGCGAATTTATGGCTACACCTTC,CASSAGDRGRIYGYTF